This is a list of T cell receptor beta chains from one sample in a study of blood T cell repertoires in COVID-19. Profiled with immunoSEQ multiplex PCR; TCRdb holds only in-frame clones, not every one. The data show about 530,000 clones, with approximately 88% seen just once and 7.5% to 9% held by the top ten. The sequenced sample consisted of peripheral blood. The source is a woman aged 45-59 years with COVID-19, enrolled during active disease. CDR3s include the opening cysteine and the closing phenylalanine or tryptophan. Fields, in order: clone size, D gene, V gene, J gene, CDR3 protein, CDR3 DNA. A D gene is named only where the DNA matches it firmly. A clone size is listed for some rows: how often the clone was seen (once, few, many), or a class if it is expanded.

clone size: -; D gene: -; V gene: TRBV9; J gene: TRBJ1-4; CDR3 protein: CASSSRQFDEKLFF; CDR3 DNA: TGTGCCAGCAGCTCGAGACAGTTTGATGAAAAACTGTTTTTT
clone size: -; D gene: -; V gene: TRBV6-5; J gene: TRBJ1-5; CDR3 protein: CASRNREVGQPQHF; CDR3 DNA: TGTGCCAGCCGGAACAGGGAAGTTGGGCAGCCCCAGCATTTT
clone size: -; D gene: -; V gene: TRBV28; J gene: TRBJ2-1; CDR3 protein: CASSFGGAGNEQFF; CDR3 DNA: TGTGCCAGCAGTTTTGGGGGCGCAGGTAATGAGCAGTTCTTC
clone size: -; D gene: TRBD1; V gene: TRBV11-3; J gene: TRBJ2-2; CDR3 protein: CASSLGTGPGELFF; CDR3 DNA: TGTGCCAGCAGCTTAGGGACAGGCCCCGGGGAGCTGTTTTTT
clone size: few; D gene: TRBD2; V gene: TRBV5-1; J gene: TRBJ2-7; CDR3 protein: CASSLGLAGSYEQYF; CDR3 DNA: TGCGCCAGCAGCTTGGGTCTAGCGGGGTCCTACGAGCAGTACTTC
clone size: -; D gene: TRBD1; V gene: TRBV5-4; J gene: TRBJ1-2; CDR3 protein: CASSPREGQGANGYTF; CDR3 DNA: TGTGCCAGCAGCCCGAGGGAAGGACAGGGAGCTAATGGCTACACCTTC
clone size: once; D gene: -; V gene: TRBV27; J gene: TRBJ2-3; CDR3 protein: CASRLRVAYF; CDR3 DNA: TGTGCCAGCCGGCTCAGGGTTGCGTATTTT
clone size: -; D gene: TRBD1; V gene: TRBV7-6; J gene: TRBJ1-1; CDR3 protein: CASSFGTGGGTEAFF; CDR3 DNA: TGTGCCAGCAGCTTCGGGACAGGGGGAGGTACTGAAGCTTTCTTT
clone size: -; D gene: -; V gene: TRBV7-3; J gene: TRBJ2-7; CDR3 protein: CASSLSGRYEQYF; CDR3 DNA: TGTGCCAGCAGCTTAAGTGGCCGCTACGAGCAGTACTTC
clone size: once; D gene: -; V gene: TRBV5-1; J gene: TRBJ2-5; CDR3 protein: CASSLAMFETQYF; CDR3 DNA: TGCGCCAGCAGCTTGGCCATGTTCGAGACCCAGTACTTC
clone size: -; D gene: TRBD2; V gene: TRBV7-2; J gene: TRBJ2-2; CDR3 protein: CASSLAGGRTGELFF; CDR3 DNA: TGTGCCAGCAGCTTAGCGGGGGGGAGGACCGGGGAGCTGTTTTTT
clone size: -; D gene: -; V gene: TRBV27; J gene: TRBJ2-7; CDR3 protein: CASIPRLGGLYEQYF; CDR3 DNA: TGTGCCAGCATACCCCGGTTGGGGGGTCTATACGAGCAGTACTTC
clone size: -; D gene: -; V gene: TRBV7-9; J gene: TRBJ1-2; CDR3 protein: CASSPPGGGANYGYTF; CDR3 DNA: TGTGCCAGCAGCCCACCTGGGGGGGGCGCTAACTATGGCTACACCTTC
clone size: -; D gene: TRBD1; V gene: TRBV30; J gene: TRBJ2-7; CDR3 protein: CAWSRTGKAYEQYF; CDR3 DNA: TGTGCCTGGAGTAGGACAGGGAAGGCCTACGAGCAGTACTTC
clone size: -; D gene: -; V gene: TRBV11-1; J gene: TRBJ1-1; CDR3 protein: CASSLPRGMATEAFF; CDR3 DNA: TGTGCCAGCAGCTTACCTAGGGGGATGGCAACTGAAGCTTTCTTT
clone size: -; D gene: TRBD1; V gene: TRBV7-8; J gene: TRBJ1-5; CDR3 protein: CASTSGQRNQPQHF; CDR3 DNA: TGTGCCAGCACCTCGGGACAGCGCAATCAGCCCCAGCATTTT
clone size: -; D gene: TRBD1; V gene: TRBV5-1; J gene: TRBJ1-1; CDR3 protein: CASSPGTGGRTEAFF; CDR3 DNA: TGCGCCAGCAGTCCCGGGACAGGGGGCCGGACTGAAGCTTTCTTT
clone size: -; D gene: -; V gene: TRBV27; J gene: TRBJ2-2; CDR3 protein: CASSRATGELFF; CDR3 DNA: TGTGCCAGCAGTAGAGCTACCGGGGAGCTGTTTTTT
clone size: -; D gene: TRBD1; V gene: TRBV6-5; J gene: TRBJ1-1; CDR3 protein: CASSPTSRGRGEAFF; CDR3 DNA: TGTGCCAGCAGTCCCACGTCGAGGGGGCGAGGTGAAGCTTTCTTT
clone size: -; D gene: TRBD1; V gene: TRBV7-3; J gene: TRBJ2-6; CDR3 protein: CASSAPGQGAAGANVLTF; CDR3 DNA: TGTGCCAGCAGCGCACCGGGACAGGGGGCTGCTGGGGCCAACGTCCTGACTTTC
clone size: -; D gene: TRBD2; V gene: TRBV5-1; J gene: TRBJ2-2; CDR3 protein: CASSSGSGGPTGELFF; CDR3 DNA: TGCGCCAGCAGCTCGGGGAGCGGGGGACCTACCGGGGAGCTGTTTTTT
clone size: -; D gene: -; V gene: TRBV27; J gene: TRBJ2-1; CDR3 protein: CASSSGSSYNEQFF; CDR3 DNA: TGTGCCAGCAGCAGCGGTAGCTCCTACAATGAGCAGTTCTTC
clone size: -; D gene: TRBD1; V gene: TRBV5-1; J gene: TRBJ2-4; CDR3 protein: CASSQGAGGNIQYF; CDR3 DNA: TGCGCCAGCAGCCAGGGGGCAGGAGGAAACATTCAGTACTTC
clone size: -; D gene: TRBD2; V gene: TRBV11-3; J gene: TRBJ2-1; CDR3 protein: CASSSLAANEQFF; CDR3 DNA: TGTGCCAGCAGCTCTCTAGCGGCTAATGAGCAGTTCTTC
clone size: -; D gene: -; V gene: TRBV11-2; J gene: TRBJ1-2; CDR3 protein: CASSLAPEVGYTF; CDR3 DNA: TGTGCCAGCAGCTTAGCCCCGGAGGTCGGCTACACCTTC
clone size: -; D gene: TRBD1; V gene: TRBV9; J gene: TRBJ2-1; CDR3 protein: CASSGNPDRVEQFF; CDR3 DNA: TGTGCCAGCAGCGGAAACCCCGACAGGGTTGAGCAGTTCTTC
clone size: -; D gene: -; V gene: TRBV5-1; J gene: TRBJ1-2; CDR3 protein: CASSIGTANYGYTF; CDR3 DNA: TGCGCCAGCTCCATTGGAACAGCTAACTATGGCTACACCTTC
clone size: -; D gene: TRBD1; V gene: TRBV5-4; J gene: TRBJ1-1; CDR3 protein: CASSVGGENTEAFF; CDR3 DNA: TGTGCCAGCAGCGTAGGGGGCGAGAACACTGAAGCTTTCTTT
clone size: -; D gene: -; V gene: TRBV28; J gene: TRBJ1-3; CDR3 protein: CASSRGGSGNTIYF; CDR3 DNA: TGTGCCAGCAGTCGGGGGGGCTCTGGAAACACCATATATTTT
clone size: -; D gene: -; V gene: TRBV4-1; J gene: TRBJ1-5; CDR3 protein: CASSREQGWGQPQHF; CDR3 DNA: TGCGCCAGCAGCCGAGAACAGGGTTGGGGGCAGCCCCAGCATTTT
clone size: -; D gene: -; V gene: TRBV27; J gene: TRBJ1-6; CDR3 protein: CASSRGQGDSPLHF; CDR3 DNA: TGTGCCAGCAGTAGGGGCCAGGGTGATTCACCCCTCCACTTT
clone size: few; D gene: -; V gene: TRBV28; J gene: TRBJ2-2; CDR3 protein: CASSFPGVDTGELFF; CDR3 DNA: TGTGCCAGCAGTTTTCCGGGGGTGGACACCGGGGAGCTGTTTTTT
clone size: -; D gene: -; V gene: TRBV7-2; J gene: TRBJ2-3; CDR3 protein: CASTLRSQRTDTQYF; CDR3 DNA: TGTGCCAGCACCCTTCGGTCCCAACGCACAGATACGCAGTATTTT
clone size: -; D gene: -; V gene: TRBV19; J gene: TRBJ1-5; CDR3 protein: CASESISNQPQHF; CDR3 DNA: TGTGCCAGTGAGAGTATTAGCAATCAGCCCCAGCATTTT
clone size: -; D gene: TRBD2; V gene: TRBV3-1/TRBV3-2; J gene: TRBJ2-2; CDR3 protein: CASSFSGGANTGELFF; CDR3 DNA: TGTGCCAGCAGCTTTAGCGGGGGGGCGAACACCGGGGAGCTGTTTTTT
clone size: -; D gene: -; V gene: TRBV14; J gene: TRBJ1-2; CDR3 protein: CASSRGGWLGYTF; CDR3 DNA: TGTGCCAGCAGCCGAGGAGGGTGGCTTGGCTACACCTTC
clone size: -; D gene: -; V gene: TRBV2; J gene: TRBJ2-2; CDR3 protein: CASIVSSGELFF; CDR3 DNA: TGTGCCAGCATAGTTTCATCCGGGGAGCTGTTTTTT
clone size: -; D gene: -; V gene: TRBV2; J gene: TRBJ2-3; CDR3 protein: CASRMTSAGGTDTQYF; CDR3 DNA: TGTGCCAGCCGGATGACGAGCGCTGGTGGCACAGATACGCAGTATTTT
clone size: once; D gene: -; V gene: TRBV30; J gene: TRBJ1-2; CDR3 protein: CAWSVEGGIGYTF; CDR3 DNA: TGTGCCTGGAGTGTGGAGGGTGGTATAGGCTACACCTTC
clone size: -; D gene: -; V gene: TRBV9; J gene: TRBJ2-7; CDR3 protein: CASSVNAGYEQYF; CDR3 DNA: TGTGCCAGCAGCGTAAATGCGGGCTACGAGCAGTACTTC
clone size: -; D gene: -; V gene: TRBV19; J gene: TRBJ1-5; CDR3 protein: CASYGAGNQPQHF; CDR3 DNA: TGTGCCAGTTACGGGGCGGGGAATCAGCCCCAGCATTTT
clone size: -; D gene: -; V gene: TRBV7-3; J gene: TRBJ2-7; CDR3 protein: CASSLRGLDRNSYEQYF; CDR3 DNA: TGTGCCAGCAGCTTAAGGGGGCTAGACAGGAACTCCTACGAGCAGTACTTC